The 10 T cell receptor beta chains reported below all come from one sample, sequenced in a study of siplizumab effects on memory and regulatory T cells. Only in-frame clones appear in the TCRdb table, and some are missing; sequencing was by immunoSEQ multiplex PCR. This sample carries about 64,000 clones, around 96% of them seen once, and the ten largest clones take about 0.095%. The source material was naive CD8+ T cells sorted from blood. Receptor source: a human donor in good health.

This chain joins TRBV9 and TRBJ2-7; D is possibly TRBD1 (6 bases). The CDR3 sequence is 17 residues long. Trimming cost V 1 base and J 3 bases, with 20 bases left between them. CDR1 SGDLS and CDR2 YYNGEE come from the germline V gene. The CDR3 sequence: CASSVSTSGDGNYEQYF. CDR3 in DNA: TGTGCCAGCAGCGTATCGACTTCAGGGGATGGGAACTACGAGCAGTACTTC.

J is TRBJ2-1 and V is TRBV6-5; D may be TRBD2 (5 bases). Per germline, CDR1 MNHEY and CDR2 SVGAGI. Trimming took off 0 bases at V and 9 bases at J, with 15 bases between the two ends. This CDR3 comprises 15 residues. The CDR3 spells CASSYSGGLVGEQFF. CDR3 coding DNA: TGTGCCAGCAGTTACTCTGGAGGCCTAGTTGGTGAGCAGTTCTTC.

A few counts support this clone. The rearrangement joins TRBV7-2 to TRBJ1-1, with TRBD1 as a possible D gene (6 bases). The CDR3 has 13 residues. Germline CDR1 and CDR2: SGHTA and FQGNSA. Trimming took off 5 bases at V and 5 bases at J, with 12 bases between the two ends. CDR3 amino acids: CASSQDRGTEAFF. The CDR3, as DNA: TGTGCCAGCAGCCAGGACAGAGGGACTGAAGCTTTCTTT.

In DNA, the CDR3 is TGTGCCAGTAGTATATATTTGAGCCAAGAGACCCAGTACTTC. It specifies CASSIYLSQETQYF. This chain joins TRBV19 and TRBJ2-5, with D hard to call. There are 14 residues in the CDR3. Germline-derived CDR1 and CDR2 are LNHDA and SQIVND (reference sequence). V lost 2 bases to trimming and J lost 1 base, with 8 bases between them.

The V and J genes are TRBV14 and TRBJ1-1; 9 nucleotides align to TRBD1. This CDR3 comprises 17 residues. Germline V gene lookup returns CDR1 SGHDN and CDR2 FVKESK. V shed 6 bases and J 8 bases; nucleotides not matched to a gene: 19. Here the CDR3 DNA reads TGTGCCAGCAGAGGAATACAAGGACAGGGGCTTTTGGGCGAAGCTTTCTTT. It is translated as CASRGIQGQGLLGEAFF. Combining the CDR3 with reference TRBV14 and TRBJ1-1 gives the whole variable domain EAGVTQFPSHSVIEKGQTVTLRCDPISGHDNLYWYRRVMGKEIKFLLHFVKESKQDESGMPNNRFLAERTGGTYSTLKVQPAELEDSGVYFCASRGIQGQGLLGEAFFGQGTRLTVV.

This chain's CDR3 is CASSPPSGDTQYF. For the CDR3, the DNA is TGTGCCAGCTCACCACCGAGCGGAGATACGCAGTATTTT. The rearrangement links TRBV18 to TRBJ2-3; D may be TRBD2 (5 bases). The V gene lost 0 bases and the J gene lost 5 bases, with 6 bases spanning the gap. Germline CDR1 KGHSH, CDR2 LQKENI. This CDR3 is built from 13 residues.

This CDR3 reads CASSLWGSGNTIYF. The CDR3 DNA sequence: TGTGCCAGCAGCTTATGGGGTTCTGGAAACACCATATATTTT. This chain connects TRBV5-4 to TRBJ1-3; D is ambiguous. V was clipped by 2 bases and J by 1 base, with 7 bases between them. This CDR3 has 14 amino acids. Germline V gives CDR1 SGHNT, CDR2 YYREEE (reference sequence).

The chain is built from TRBV4-1 and TRBJ2-1; no definite D call. Germline V gene lookup returns CDR1 MGHRA and CDR2 YSYEKL. V was shortened by 3 bases and J by 8 bases, with 14 bases between the two germline ends. The CDR3 covers 14 residues. The CDR3 DNA reads as TGCGCCAGCAGCCACATCACGGTGAGTGATGAGCAGTTCTTC. As protein: CASSHITVSDEQFF.

The chain combines TRBV14 with TRBJ2-7; the match to TRBD2 covers 7 bases. CDR1 is SGHDN, CDR2 FVKESK, per germline. Trimming at V came to 0 bases and at J to 3 bases, leaving 5 bases not matched to a gene. The CDR3 runs 15 residues. The CDR3, as DNA: TGTGCCAGCAGCCAAGATTTGGGAGGGATCTACGAGCAGTACTTC. Translating it yields CASSQDLGGIYEQYF.

This chain joins TRBV7-9 and TRBJ1-1, with D unclear. CDR1 SEHNR and CDR2 FQNEAQ come from the germline V gene (reference sequence). The CDR3 runs to 12 residues. V shed 2 bases and J shed 8 bases, with 9 bases lying between them. CDR3 nucleotide sequence: TGTGCCAGCAGCTTATCGGCCGGGGAAGCTTTCTTT. It encodes CASSLSAGEAFF.